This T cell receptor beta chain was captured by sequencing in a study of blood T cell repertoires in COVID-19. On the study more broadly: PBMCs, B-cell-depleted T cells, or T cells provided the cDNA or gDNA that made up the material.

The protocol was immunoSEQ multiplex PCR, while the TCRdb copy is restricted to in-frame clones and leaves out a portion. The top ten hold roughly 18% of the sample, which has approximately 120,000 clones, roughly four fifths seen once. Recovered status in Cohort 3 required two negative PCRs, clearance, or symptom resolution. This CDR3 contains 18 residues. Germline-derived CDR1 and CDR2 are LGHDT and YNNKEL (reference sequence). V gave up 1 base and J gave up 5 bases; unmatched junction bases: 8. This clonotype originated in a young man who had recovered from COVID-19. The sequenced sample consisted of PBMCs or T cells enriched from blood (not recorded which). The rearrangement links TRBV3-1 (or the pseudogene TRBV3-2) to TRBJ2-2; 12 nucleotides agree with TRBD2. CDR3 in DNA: TGTGCCAGCAGCCAAGGGCCGGGACTAGCGGGTTCGACCGGGGAGCTGTTTTTT. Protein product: CASSQGPGLAGSTGELFF.